These 32 T cell receptor beta chains share one sample of origin, sequenced in a study of human T cells and chemical hapten exposure. As to time point: pre-sensitization, week 0. The treatment: therapeutic diphenylcyclopropenone sensitization with weekly scalp DPC. TCRdb reprocessed the RACE reads via MiXCR and lists one record per CDR3 protein. The table shows under 400,000 distinct CDR3 sequences, with 4% to 6% occurring only once. Sequenced here: whole blood, sampled in connection with sensitization to the hapten diphenylcyclopropenone (DPC). These receptors were taken from a woman aged 50 to 65 with alopecia areata. Some clones in this sample may be carry-over from other donors' samples.

The sample holds many counts of this clonotype. This chain uses TRBV4-1 with TRBJ1-6; perhaps TRBD1 as D (6 bases). The V end was cut by 0 bases, the J end by 5 bases, with 11 bases between. CDR1 and CDR2 from the germline V gene are MGHRA and YSYEKL. There are 16 residues in the CDR3. The CDR3 DNA reads TGCGCCAGCAGCCAAGAGGGCAGGGGCAATAATTCACCCCTCCACTTT. It encodes CASSQEGRGNNSPLHF.

The V gene is TRBV7-2, the J gene TRBJ1-2; D unclear. Germline V gives CDR1 SGHTA, CDR2 FQGNSA. The CDR3 has 14 amino acids. With 5 bases removed from V and 4 bases from J, the gap between germline ends came to 14 bases. Written as DNA, the CDR3 is TGTGCCAGCAGCACCTTAACAGCAACCTATGGCTACACCTTC. Translating it yields CASSTLTATYGYTF.

This clonotype was recorded at least ten times. V is TRBV4-2 and J is TRBJ2-5; D is ambiguous. The CDR3 is made up of 15 amino acids. CDR1 LGHNA and CDR2 YNFKEQ come from the germline V gene. V lost 4 bases and J lost 5, with 17 bases in between. CDR3 in amino acids: CASSLTGLGWETQYF. In DNA, the CDR3 is TGTGCCAGCAGCCTTACGGGTCTTGGTTGGGAGACCCAGTACTTC.

This clonotype has ten or more counts. The rearrangement joins TRBV6-5 to TRBJ1-5; D possibly corresponds to TRBD1 (6 bases). The germline CDR1 and CDR2 sequences are MNHEY and SVGAGI. CDR3 length equals 15 residues. The V end lost 5 bases, the J end lost 0 bases, and 11 bases lay between the germline ends. CDR3 DNA: TGTGCCAGCAGTATTGGACAGTATAGCAATCAGCCCCAGCATTTT. Protein product: CASSIGQYSNQPQHF.

This clonotype was observed at least ten times. J is TRBJ1-1 and V is TRBV14, with unresolved D. Germline lookup yields CDR1 SGHDN and CDR2 FVKESK. V lost 1 base and J 8 bases, leaving 8 bases between the germline ends. This CDR3 region has 12 residues. The CDR3 DNA reads TGTGCCAGCAGCCAAGTACCAGGCGAAGCTTTCTTT. Protein product: CASSQVPGEAFF.

The chain recombines TRBV27 with TRBJ1-5; no definite D call. Germline V gives CDR1 MNHEY, CDR2 SMNVEV (reference sequence). There are 13 residues in the CDR3. Trimming removed 1 base at V and 5 bases at J, with 6 bases between. CDR3 protein: CASSLFWDQPQHF. In DNA form, the CDR3 reads TGTGCCAGCAGTTTATTTTGGGATCAGCCCCAGCATTTT.

The rearrangement uses TRBV12-3 or TRBV12-4 and TRBJ2-7; D is possibly TRBD1 (5 bases). The CDR3 covers 16 residues. V was trimmed by 4 bases and J by 5 bases, leaving 21 bases between them. DNA for the CDR3: TGTGCCAGCAGTTCCCGGCAGGGTAGGGGAAGGAACGAGCAGTACTTC. It translates to CASSSRQGRGRNEQYF.

The V gene is TRBV7-2, the J gene TRBJ2-6; D is perhaps TRBD1 (5 bases). Trimming removed 4 bases from V and 4 bases from J, with 8 bases in between. Germline-derived CDR1 and CDR2 are SGHTA and FQGNSA. The CDR3 runs 14 residues. CDR3 sequence: CASSWGRGANVLTF. CDR3 in DNA: TGTGCCAGCAGCTGGGGCCGCGGGGCCAACGTCCTGACTTTC.

This rearrangement joins TRBV18 to TRBJ2-7, with TRBD1 matching 9 bases. CDR3 length equals 16 residues. Trimming cost V 3 bases and J 3 bases; bases outside gene matches: 9. Germline V gene sequence: CDR1 KGHSH, CDR2 LQKENI. CDR3 region: CASSPGQGIGSYEQYF. DNA for the CDR3: TGTGCCAGCTCACCGGGACAGGGAATCGGTAGCTACGAGCAGTACTTC.

This clonotype was observed at least ten times. This sequence joins TRBV29-1 and TRBJ2-3, with no clear D. The CDR3 contains 14 residues. V dropped 4 bases and J dropped 0 bases, with 11 bases sitting between them. Germline values: CDR1 SQVTM, CDR2 ANQGSEA. CDR3 sequence (DNA): TGCAGCGTTGCAAACTGGTCTAGCACAGATACGCAGTATTTT. It yields the protein CSVANWSSTDTQYF.

This clonotype was counted ten times or more. V and J are TRBV6-5 and TRBJ1-1; D not certain. The CDR3 has 13 residues. The germline gives CDR1 MNHEY, CDR2 SVGAGI. V was pared by 6 bases and J by 0 bases, with 8 bases between. CDR3 nucleotides: TGTGCCAGCAGAACTGGGATGAACACTGAAGCTTTCTTT. It yields the protein CASRTGMNTEAFF.

This chain connects TRBV10-3 to TRBJ2-6; 12 bases are a match to TRBD1. CDR1 and CDR2 (germline): ENHRY, SYGVKD. The V gene end was trimmed by 11 bases and the J gene end by 3 bases; junction bases not matched to a gene: 8. The CDR3 has 16 amino acids. The CDR3 region has the DNA TGTGCCTCAACCGGGACAGGGGGCTTTGGGGCCAACGTCCTGACTTTC. Its translation is CASTGTGGFGANVLTF.

This clonotype was observed many times. The rearrangement uses TRBV3-1 and TRBJ2-2; 10 nucleotides line up with TRBD2. This CDR3 contains 17 residues. CDR1 and CDR2 (germline): LGHDT, YNNKEL (reference sequence). Losses at the gene ends were 0 bases for V and 4 bases for J; bases not matched to a gene: 5. The CDR3 DNA is TGTGCCAGCAGCCAAGAAAGGTCTAGCGGGAGCACCGGGGAGCTGTTTTTT. Protein product: CASSQERSSGSTGELFF.

This clonotype has ten or more counts. The chain combines TRBV28 with TRBJ2-7; either TRBD1 or TRBD2 may fit D (5 bases each). The ends were cut back, 10 bases at V and 2 bases at J, with 18 bases in the middle. This CDR3 has 14 residues. Germline CDR1 and CDR2: MDHEN and SYDVKM. CDR3 bases: TGTGCCACCCTAACGGGGACGGCTGCCTACGAGCAGTACTTC. This gives the protein CATLTGTAAYEQYF.

This clonotype was seen many times. V usage is TRBV4-1 and J usage is TRBJ1-5; D remains unclear. The V end was cut by 1 base, the J end by 3 bases, with 13 bases between. Germline CDR1 MGHRA, CDR2 YSYEKL. CDR3 length: 16 residues. CDR3 nucleotide sequence: TGCGCCAGCAGCCAAGCCCCCGAACAGTTCAATCAGCCCCAGCATTTT. It translates to CASSQAPEQFNQPQHF.

This rearrangement joins TRBV28 to TRBJ1-5; D remains unclear. Trimming shortened V by 9 bases and J by 5 bases, and 11 bases separated the two germline ends. The CDR3 is 12 residues long. Germline loops: CDR1 MDHEN, CDR2 SYDVKM. CDR3 nucleotides: TGTGCCAGTTCTGGGAACCATCAGCCCCAGCATTTT. Encoded protein: CASSGNHQPQHF.

This clonotype came up a few times. CDR3: CASSQGPGLDEQYF. In DNA, the CDR3 is TGCGCCAGCAGCCAAGGGCCAGGACTCGACGAGCAGTACTTC. This chain joins TRBV4-1 and TRBJ2-7; D is possibly TRBD2 (5 bases). The CDR3 runs 14 residues. The ends were cut back, 1 base at V and 5 bases at J, with 12 bases in the middle. Per germline, CDR1 MGHRA and CDR2 YSYEKL.

This clonotype occurred a few times. As DNA, the CDR3 is TGTGCCAGCAGCTTCGACTCCGGCAATCAGCCCCAGCATTTT. Protein sequence: CASSFDSGNQPQHF. The V gene is TRBV7-2, the J gene TRBJ1-5; D call uncertain. Deletions cut 3 bases from V and 2 bases from J, with 8 bases between. This CDR3 region has 14 residues. From germline, CDR1 is SGHTA and CDR2 FQGNSA.

The rearrangement links TRBV20-1 to TRBJ1-6, with D unresolved. Per germline, CDR1 DFQATT and CDR2 SNEGSKA (reference sequence). The ends were cut back, 0 bases at V and 0 bases at J, with 6 bases in the middle. The CDR3 is made up of 15 amino acids. CDR3 protein: CSARDRSSYNSPLHF. The CDR3 DNA follows: TGCAGTGCTAGAGACAGGAGCTCCTATAATTCACCCCTCCACTTT.

This clonotype was counted a few times. The J gene is TRBJ1-1, the V gene TRBV3-1; no definite D call. CDR1 and CDR2 (germline): LGHDT, YNNKEL (reference sequence). V lost 0 bases to trimming and J lost 0 bases, with 5 bases between them. The CDR3 consists of 14 residues. In DNA form, the CDR3 reads TGTGCCAGCAGCCAAGAGGCAATGAACACTGAAGCTTTCTTT. Amino acids: CASSQEAMNTEAFF.

In this sample, this clonotype turned up many times. J is TRBJ2-1 and V is TRBV7-9; weak D call: TRBD1 (7 bases). Germline V gene lookup returns CDR1 SEHNR and CDR2 FQNEAQ (reference sequence). This CDR3 is built from 12 residues. V lost 4 bases to trimming and J lost 9 bases, with 10 bases between them. The CDR3 here is CASSSQGGEQFF. CDR3 in DNA: TGTGCCAGCAGCTCCCAGGGGGGTGAGCAGTTCTTC.

Ten or more counts support this clonotype. This rearrangement joins TRBV28 to TRBJ2-3, with 9 bases lining up with TRBD2. After removal of 6 bases from V and 4 bases from J, the junction contained 5 bases not matched to a gene. Germline V gene lookup returns CDR1 MDHEN and CDR2 SYDVKM. The CDR3 has 14 residues. The CDR3 protein is CASSRGGRADTQYF. CDR3 in DNA: TGTGCCAGCAGCCGGGGCGGGAGGGCAGATACGCAGTATTTT.

The rearrangement uses TRBV6-4 and TRBJ1-3, with D unresolved. The CDR3 contains 11 residues. V lost 8 bases, J lost 4 bases, and 6 bases lay in between. Per the germline V gene, CDR1 is MRHNA and CDR2 is SNTAGT. CDR3 sequence reads: CASREGNTIYF. The DNA for the CDR3 is TGTGCCAGCCGAGAGGGAAACACCATATATTTT.

V and J are TRBV7-7 and TRBJ1-2; 7 bases map to TRBD1. The junction had 11 bases not matched to a gene; V was cut back by 3 bases and J by 4 bases. Germline CDR1 reads SSHAT; CDR2 reads FNYEAQ (reference sequence). The CDR3 is made up of 16 amino acids. The CDR3 nucleotides read TGTGCCAGCAGCTTCTTCTACAGGGGAAACGGCTATGGCTACACCTTC. Encoded protein: CASSFFYRGNGYGYTF. Together with reference TRBV7-7 and TRBJ1-2, the CDR3 gives the full variable domain: GAGVSQSPRYKVTKRGQDVTLRCDPISSHATLYWYQQALGQGPEFLTYFNYEAQPDKSGLPSDRFSAERPEGSISTLTIQRTEQRDSAMYRCASSFFYRGNGYGYTFGSGTRLTVV.

This clonotype was seen more than once but under ten times. The gene calls are TRBV4-2 and TRBJ2-7, with 12 bases identical to TRBD2. The length of the CDR3 is 16 residues. Germline loops: CDR1 LGHNA, CDR2 YNFKEQ. V was pared by 0 bases and J by 6 bases, with 6 bases of the junction left unmatched. The CDR3 DNA follows: TGTGCCAGCAGCCAAGATCCGGCTAGCGGGAGGGGCGAGCAGTACTTC. This encodes CASSQDPASGRGEQYF.

This clonotype was observed many times. The chain links TRBV4-3 to TRBJ1-2, with D uncertain. V gave up 3 bases and J gave up 10 bases, with 15 bases separating them. Germline CDR1 is LGHNA and CDR2 is YSLEER. This CDR3 comprises 13 residues. The DNA for the CDR3 is TGCGCCAGCAGCCAGCCCTGGAGCGCCGACTACACCTTC. Translated, it gives CASSQPWSADYTF.

This clonotype was detected ten times or more. The chain employs TRBV10-3 and TRBJ2-1; 10 positions match TRBD2. Germline V gene sequence: CDR1 ENHRY, CDR2 SYGVKD. The CDR3 loop spans 16 amino acids. V was clipped by 6 bases and J by 5 bases; unmatched bases: 10. The CDR3: CAIRGGLASTDNEQFF. DNA of the CDR3: TGTGCCATCAGGGGGGGACTAGCGAGTACGGACAATGAGCAGTTCTTC.

V gene TRBV12-3 or TRBV12-4 combines with J gene TRBJ1-2, with D perhaps matching TRBD1 (5 bases). Trimming pared 1 base from V and 8 bases from J, leaving 17 bases between. This CDR3 spans 15 amino acids. The CDR3 spells CASSLDRRGMRGYTF. CDR3 DNA sequence: TGTGCCAGCAGTTTAGATCGTCGGGGGATGAGGGGCTACACCTTC.

This clonotype has at least ten counts. The V call is TRBV4-3, the J call TRBJ2-3; D call uncertain. In germline, CDR1 is LGHNA, CDR2 YSLEER. The CDR3 length is 15 residues. V was clipped by 0 bases and J by 1 base, with 8 bases between them. The CDR3: CASSQDPRGTDTQYF. The DNA for the CDR3 is TGCGCCAGCAGCCAAGATCCCCGGGGCACAGATACGCAGTATTTT.

Many counts were recorded for this clonotype. The chain is built from TRBV7-8 and TRBJ2-1; 11 positions agree with TRBD2. This CDR3 is 19 amino acids long. Trimming removed 2 bases from V and 5 bases from J; junction bases left unmatched: 14. Germline V gene data show CDR1 as SGHVS and CDR2 as FQNEAQ. DNA for the CDR3: TGTGCCAGCAGCTTACCCTACCTTAATAGCGGGAGGGATCACAATGAGCAGTTCTTC. Its protein product is CASSLPYLNSGRDHNEQFF.

The chain links TRBV20-1 to TRBJ2-1, with TRBD2 matching over 12 bases. This CDR3 is 18 amino acids long. V trimming: 1 base; J trimming: 7 bases; junction bases outside the gene matches: 14. Per the germline V gene, CDR1 is DFQATT and CDR2 is SNEGSKA (reference sequence). CDR3 in DNA: TGCAGTGCTAGAGCTTGGGCTAGCGGGAGGGCCCAGGGGAATGAGCAGTTCTTC. Translated, it gives CSARAWASGRAQGNEQFF.

This clonotype was observed many times. This chain connects TRBV7-2 to TRBJ2-4; D is perhaps TRBD2 (6 bases). The germline V gene has CDR1 SGHTA and CDR2 FQGNSA. CDR3 length equals 16 residues. The ends were cut back, 0 bases at V and 3 bases at J, with 12 bases in the middle. This CDR3 reads CASSLAQRAVKNIQYF. The DNA of the CDR3 is TGTGCCAGCAGCTTAGCCCAGCGGGCTGTCAAAAACATTCAGTACTTC.